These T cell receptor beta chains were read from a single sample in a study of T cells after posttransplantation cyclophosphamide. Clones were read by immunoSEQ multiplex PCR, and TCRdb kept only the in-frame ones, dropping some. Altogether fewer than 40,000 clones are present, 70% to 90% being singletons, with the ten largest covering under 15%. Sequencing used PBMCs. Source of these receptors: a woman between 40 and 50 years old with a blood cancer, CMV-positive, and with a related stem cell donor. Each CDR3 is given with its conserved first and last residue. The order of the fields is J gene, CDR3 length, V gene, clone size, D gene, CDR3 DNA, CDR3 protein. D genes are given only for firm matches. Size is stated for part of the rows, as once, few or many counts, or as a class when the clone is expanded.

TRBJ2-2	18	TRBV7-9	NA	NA	TGTGCCAGCAGCTTATCGGATTCCGGGACTTTGAACACCGGGGAGCTGTTTTTT	CASSLSDSGTLNTGELFF
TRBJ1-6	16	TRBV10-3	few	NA	TGTGCCACCCACCCTCAAGGCGGGGGAGCTAATTCACCCCTCCACTTT	CATHPQGGGANSPLHF
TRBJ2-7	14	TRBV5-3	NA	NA	TGTGCCAGAAGCCTGGACAGAGCTGCGTACGAGCAGTACTTC	CARSLDRAAYEQYF
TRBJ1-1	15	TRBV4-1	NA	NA	TGCGCCAGCAGCCAAGAAGGAGGGGTACGAACTGAAGCTTTCTTT	CASSQEGGVRTEAFF
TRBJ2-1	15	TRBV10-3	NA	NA	TGTGCCTCCACCCGAGCGGCTGAAGCCTACAATGAGCAGTTCTTC	CASTRAAEAYNEQFF
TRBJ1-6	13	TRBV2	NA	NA	TGTGCCTGCTTCAGGGCACGGAATTCACCCCTCCACTTT	CACFRARNSPLHF
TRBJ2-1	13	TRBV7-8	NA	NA	TGTGCCAGCAGCTTAGGTCAGTACAATGAGCAGTTCTTC	CASSLGQYNEQFF
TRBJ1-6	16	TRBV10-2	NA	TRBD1	TGCGCCAGCAGTGACATAAACAGGGGGACTAATTCACCCCTCCACTTT	CASSDINRGTNSPLHF
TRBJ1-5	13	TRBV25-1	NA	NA	TGTGCCAGCAGTCGGGGGGGAGATCAGCCCCAGCATTTT	CASSRGGDQPQHF
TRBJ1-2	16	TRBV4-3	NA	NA	TGCGCCAGCAGCCAGGTACAGGGCCGGGCTAACTATGGCTACACCTTC	CASSQVQGRANYGYTF
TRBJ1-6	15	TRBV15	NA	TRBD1	TGTGCCACCAGCAGTGACAGGGCTGGGGGTTCACCCCTCCACTTT	CATSSDRAGGSPLHF
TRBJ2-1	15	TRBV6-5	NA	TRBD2	TGTGCCAGCAGCCGTATAGCGGGGACCTACAATGAGCAGTTCTTC	CASSRIAGTYNEQFF
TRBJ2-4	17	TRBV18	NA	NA	TGTGCCAGCTCACCAGAGTGGCGGCAGGGAGCCAAAAACATTCAGTACTTC	CASSPEWRQGAKNIQYF
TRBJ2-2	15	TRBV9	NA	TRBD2	TGTGCCAGTAGCGTGGGACTAGCGGACACCGGGGAGCTGTTTTTT	CASSVGLADTGELFF
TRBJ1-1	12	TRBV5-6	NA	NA	TGTGCCAGCCAAAGGGGGAACACTGAAGCTTTCTTT	CASQRGNTEAFF
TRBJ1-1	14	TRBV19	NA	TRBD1	TGTGCCAGTAGTGGTTACAGGGGGGGCACTGAAGCTTTCTTT	CASSGYRGGTEAFF
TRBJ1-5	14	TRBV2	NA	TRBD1	TGTGCCAGCAGTGAGACAGGGGCGCAACAGCCCCAGCATTTT	CASSETGAQQPQHF
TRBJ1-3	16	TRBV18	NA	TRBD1	TGTGCCAGCTCCCCGACAGGGCGAACCTCTGGAAACACCATATATTTT	CASSPTGRTSGNTIYF
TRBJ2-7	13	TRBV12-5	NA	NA	TGTGCTAGTGGTTTATTTACAGGGTTCGAGCAGTACTTC	CASGLFTGFEQYF
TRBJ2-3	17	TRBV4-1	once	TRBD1	TGCGCCAGCAGCCAAGGCCTGGGACAGGGTAGGGCAGATACGCAGTATTTT	CASSQGLGQGRADTQYF
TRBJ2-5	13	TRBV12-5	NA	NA	TGTGCTAGTGGATCCTTGTCCCGACGGGCCCAGTACTTC	CASGSLSRRAQYF
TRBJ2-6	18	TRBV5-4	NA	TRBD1	TGTGCCAGCAGGGCAATGACAGGGGGCAGGTCTGGGGCCAACGTCCTGACTTTC	CASRAMTGGRSGANVLTF
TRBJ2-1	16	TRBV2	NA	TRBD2	TGTGCCAGCAGTGAAGGGGGACTAGCGGGGCGGAATGAGCAGTTCTTC	CASSEGGLAGRNEQFF
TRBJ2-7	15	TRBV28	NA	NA	TGTGCCAGCAGTCTCAGGGTGGGGCACATACACGAGCAGTACTTC	CASSLRVGHIHEQYF